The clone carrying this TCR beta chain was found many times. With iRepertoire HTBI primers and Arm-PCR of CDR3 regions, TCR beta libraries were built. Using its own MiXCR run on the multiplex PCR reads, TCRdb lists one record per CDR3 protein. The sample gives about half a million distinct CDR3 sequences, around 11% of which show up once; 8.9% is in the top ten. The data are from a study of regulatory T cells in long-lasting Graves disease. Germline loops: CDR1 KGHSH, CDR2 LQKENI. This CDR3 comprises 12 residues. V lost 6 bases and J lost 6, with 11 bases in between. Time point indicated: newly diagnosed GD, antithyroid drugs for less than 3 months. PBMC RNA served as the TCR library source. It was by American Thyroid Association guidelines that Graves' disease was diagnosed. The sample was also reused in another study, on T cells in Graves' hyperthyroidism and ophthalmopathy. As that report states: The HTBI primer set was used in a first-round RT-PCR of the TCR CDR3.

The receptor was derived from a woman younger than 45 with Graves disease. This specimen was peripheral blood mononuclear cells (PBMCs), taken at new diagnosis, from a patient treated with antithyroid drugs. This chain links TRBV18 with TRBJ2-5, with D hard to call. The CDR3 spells CASSSLLKTQYF. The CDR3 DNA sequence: TGTGCCAGCTCCTCGCTTCTGAAGACCCAGTACTTC.